The 15 T cell receptor beta chains listed next were all sequenced from one sample in a study of graft-versus-host responses after intestinal transplantation. These receptors are not linked to any known antigen. Here immunoSEQ multiplex PCR was the method, and the copy in TCRdb shows in-frame clones only, minus some. The sample gives 80,000 to 100,000 clones, around 93% of which show up once; about 0.072% is in the top ten. This material consisted of unstimulated CD8+ T cells sorted from spleen or lymph node cells, taken before transplant. Source of these receptors: a human donor who was the organ donor for an intestinal transplant.

The chain is built from TRBV19 and TRBJ2-1, with 8 bases lining up with TRBD1. V was pared by 4 bases and J by 7 bases, with 6 bases of the junction left unmatched. The CDR3 loop spans 14 amino acids. Germline V gene lookup returns CDR1 LNHDA and CDR2 SQIVND (reference sequence). Here the CDR3 reads CASSTGQGKNEQFF. The CDR3 coding sequence is TGTGCCAGTAGTACCGGACAGGGTAAAAATGAGCAGTTCTTC. The whole variable domain, remainder taken from reference TRBV19 and TRBJ2-1, is DGGITQSPKYLFRKEGQNVTLSCEQNLNHDAMYWYRQDPGQGLRLIYYSQIVNDFQKGDIAEGYSVSREKKESFPLTVTSAQKNPTAFYLCASSTGQGKNEQFFGPGTRLTVL.

The J gene is TRBJ2-2, the V gene TRBV6-5; no firm D call. The V gene's germline CDR1 is MNHEY and CDR2 SVGAGI. The ends were cut back, 6 bases at V and 3 bases at J, with 11 bases in the middle. The CDR3 is 14 residues long. The CDR3, as DNA: TGTGCCAGCAGGTCTCCCGGAGACACCGGGGAGCTGTTTTTT. Its protein is CASRSPGDTGELFF.

The J gene is TRBJ2-7, the V gene TRBV13, with 11 bases matching TRBD2. CDR3 length equals 16 residues. With V trimmed by 5 bases and J by 0 bases, 6 bases remained unmatched. Looked up from germline, CDR1 is PRHDT and CDR2 is FYEKMQ (reference sequence). The DNA for the CDR3 is TGTGCCAGCAGCCCCCGGACTAGCGGGCACTCCTACGAGCAGTACTTC. Residues: CASSPRTSGHSYEQYF.

The chain is built from TRBV6-5 and TRBJ2-7, with D possibly being TRBD1 (7 bases). Germline-derived CDR1 and CDR2 are MNHEY and SVGAGI. The CDR3 length is 16 residues. V lost 2 bases and J 3 bases, leaving 17 bases between the germline ends. The CDR3 here is CASSYAGGTVHYEQYF. In DNA form, the CDR3 reads TGTGCCAGCAGTTACGCTGGGGGGACAGTCCACTACGAGCAGTACTTC.

This clone is a singleton in its sample. J is TRBJ2-3 and V is TRBV11-3, with 8 bases matching TRBD2. The V segment lost 5 bases and the J segment 1 base; nucleotides outside the gene matches: 5. Germline CDR1 and CDR2: SGHNT and YENEEA. This CDR3 has 15 residues. CDR3 amino acids: CASSPPGLGTDTQYF. The DNA of the CDR3 is TGTGCCAGCAGCCCCCCGGGACTAGGCACAGATACGCAGTATTTT.

This chain connects TRBV6-1 to TRBJ2-5, with no clear D. CDR1 and CDR2 (germline): MNHNS, SASEGT. The CDR3 extends over 13 amino acids. Deletions cut 0 bases from V and 5 bases from J, with 7 bases between. The DNA for the CDR3 is TGTGCCAGCAGTGAAGCGGTAGAGGAGACCCAGTACTTC. It encodes CASSEAVEETQYF.

The chain links TRBV2 to TRBJ2-7; tentative D call: TRBD1 (5 bases). The CDR3 loop spans 14 amino acids. V lost 9 bases, J lost 3 bases, and 18 bases lay in between. Germline-derived CDR1 and CDR2 are SNHLY and FYNNEI. CDR3 sequence (DNA): TGTGCCAGAACAATTGACAGTTTCTACTACGAGCAGTACTTC. It encodes CARTIDSFYYEQYF.

The genes are TRBV28 and TRBJ1-2; D perhaps matches TRBD1 (6 bases). V was pared by 3 bases and J by 4 bases, with 15 bases between. The CDR3 consists of 15 residues. Per germline, CDR1 MDHEN and CDR2 SYDVKM. For the CDR3, the DNA is TGTGCCAGCAGTTTTCTCGGACAGTTCCTCTATGGCTACACCTTC. Translated: CASSFLGQFLYGYTF.

As DNA, the CDR3 is TGTGCCAGCAGTCGGGGATCCACCGGGGAGCTGTTTTTT. Translated, it gives CASSRGSTGELFF. The chain is built from TRBV13 and TRBJ2-2, with D tentatively TRBD2 (5 bases). The germline CDR1 and CDR2 sequences are PRHDT and FYEKMQ (reference sequence). The CDR3 contains 13 residues. V gave up 6 bases and J gave up 4 bases, with 9 bases separating them.

In nucleotides, the CDR3 is TGTGCCAGTAGTATCTGGAGGGGCGGTTGGACTGAAGCTTTCTTT. Protein: CASSIWRGGWTEAFF. The chain carries TRBV19 and TRBJ1-1, with TRBD1 as a possible D gene (5 bases). The V gene lost 3 bases and the J gene lost 5 bases, with 16 bases spanning the gap. The CDR3 consists of 15 residues. CDR1 and CDR2 from the germline V gene are LNHDA and SQIVND (reference sequence). Looking up the rest from reference TRBV19 and TRBJ1-1 gives the full variable domain: DGGITQSPKYLFRKEGQNVTLSCEQNLNHDAMYWYRQDPGQGLRLIYYSQIVNDFQKGDIAEGYSVSREKKESFPLTVTSAQKNPTAFYLCASSIWRGGWTEAFFGQGTRLTVV.

The chain uses TRBV12-5 and TRBJ1-1, with TRBD1 identical over 7 bases. This CDR3 has 18 amino acids. Germline values: CDR1 LGHNT, CDR2 FRNRAP. The junction had 17 bases not matched to a gene; V was cut back by 5 bases and J by 2 bases. CDR3 residues: CASGPRYAVTGINTEAFF. CDR3 nucleotides: TGTGCTAGTGGTCCCCGTTATGCGGTGACAGGGATAAACACTGAAGCTTTCTTT.

This clone has just one count. The chain has TRBV6-5 and TRBJ1-1; D is uncertain. The V end was cut by 5 bases, the J end by 2 bases, with 9 bases between. Germline V gene data show CDR1 as MNHEY and CDR2 as SVGAGI. This CDR3 is built from 13 residues. The CDR3 here is CASSPRGNTEAFF. CDR3 nucleotides: TGTGCCAGCAGTCCCCGGGGAAACACTGAAGCTTTCTTT.

The chain carries TRBV4-1 and TRBJ2-1; TRBD2 aligns across 10 bases. Trimming took 0 bases from V and 4 from J; bases not matched to a gene: 6. The CDR3 sequence is 17 residues long. Germline CDR1 MGHRA, CDR2 YSYEKL. The DNA for the CDR3 is TGCGCCAGCAGCCAAGATTTGGGTAGCGGGGGGTACAATGAGCAGTTCTTC. Amino acids: CASSQDLGSGGYNEQFF.

The gene calls are TRBV9 and TRBJ1-2; maybe TRBD1 (5 bases). The CDR3 loop spans 15 amino acids. V was pared by 0 bases and J by 3 bases, with 12 bases between. Per germline, CDR1 SGDLS and CDR2 YYNGEE. The DNA for the CDR3 is TGTGCCAGCAGCGTAGTGGAAGCCAGGGACTATGGCTACACCTTC. This encodes CASSVVEARDYGYTF.

The chain employs TRBV28 and TRBJ1-2; 8 bases are a match to TRBD1. Losses at the gene ends were 8 bases for V and 4 bases for J; bases not matched to a gene: 12. This CDR3 comprises 15 residues. Germline V gene data show CDR1 as MDHEN and CDR2 as SYDVKM. The CDR3 loop reads CASRITGGESYGYTF. In DNA, the CDR3 is TGTGCCAGCCGAATCACAGGGGGGGAGAGCTATGGCTACACCTTC.